The 7 T cell receptor beta chains in this list originate from one sample, sequenced in a study of T cell changes during pregnancy in multiple sclerosis. Repertoires were generated with immunoSEQ multiplex PCR, while TCRdb's copy carries only in-frame clones and drops some. The sample has 20,000 to 25,000 clones; 80% to 95% are singletons. Here the sequenced sample was CD4+ T cells from peripheral blood mononuclear cells, taken in the third trimester of pregnancy. The receptor set was obtained from a female donor with multiple sclerosis, enrolled in a pregnancy study.

The chain combines TRBV7-9 with TRBJ1-2, with TRBD1 as a possible D gene (6 bases). The CDR3 runs to 15 residues. Germline-derived CDR1 and CDR2 are SEHNR and FQNEAQ (reference sequence). V lost 5 bases, J lost 8 bases, and 21 bases lay in between. CDR3 in DNA: TGTGCCAGCAGCCCCGCTTCGGCAGGGGTTAGAGGCTACACCTTC. Protein sequence: CASSPASAGVRGYTF.

The rearrangement uses TRBV2 and TRBJ1-2; D ambiguous. The CDR3 extends over 15 amino acids. Per germline, CDR1 SNHLY and CDR2 FYNNEI. Trimming left V 5 bases short and J 0 bases short, with 13 bases between. The CDR3 sequence is CASSRDSSANYGYTF. CDR3 coding DNA: TGTGCCAGCAGTAGAGACTCTTCAGCTAACTATGGCTACACCTTC.

The chain links TRBV28 to TRBJ1-6, with D unresolved. The V end was cut by 6 bases, the J end by 7 bases, with 7 bases between. CDR3 length: 12 amino acids. Germline V CDR1 and CDR2: MDHEN, SYDVKM. In DNA form, the CDR3 reads TGTGCCAGCAGCTACCTCAATTCACCCCTCCACTTT. It translates to CASSYLNSPLHF. Variable domain in full (rest from reference TRBV28 and TRBJ1-6): DVKVTQSSRYLVKRTGEKVFLECVQDMDHENMFWYRQDPGLGLRLIYFSYDVKMKEKGDIPEGYSVSREKKERFSLILESASTNQTSMYLCASSYLNSPLHFGNGTRLTVT.

The chain joins TRBV6-6 to TRBJ2-5; the match to TRBD2 covers 7 bases. The CDR3 runs to 15 residues. CDR1 and CDR2 (germline): MNHNY, SVGAGI (reference sequence). V trimming: 10 bases; J trimming: 9 bases; junction bases outside the gene matches: 20. CDR3 bases: TGTGCCATCATGGGAGGGACTGCGCACAAGAGGGCCCAGTACTTC. Amino acids: CAIMGGTAHKRAQYF.

This clone was observed a few times. This sequence joins TRBV29-1 and TRBJ2-3; tentatively, D is TRBD2 (6 bases). The ends were cut back, 2 bases at V and 1 base at J, with 7 bases in the middle. CDR1 and CDR2 from the germline V gene are SQVTM and ANQGSEA. This CDR3 contains 13 residues. CDR3 sequence reads: CSVESGGTDTQYF. The CDR3, as DNA: TGCAGCGTTGAATCGGGGGGCACAGATACGCAGTATTTT.

This clone was seen just once. The rearrangement links TRBV10-3 to TRBJ2-3; 11 positions match TRBD2. The CDR3 contains 15 residues. Germline CDR1 and CDR2: ENHRY and SYGVKD. The trim removed 5 bases at V and 5 bases at J, leaving 6 bases unmatched. The CDR3 nucleotides are TGTGCCATCAGTTTTAGCGGGGGGGCTGGAGATACGCAGTATTTT. Residues: CAISFSGGAGDTQYF.

Only a few counts were recorded for this clone. The chain is built from TRBV5-6 and TRBJ2-6; no clear D. V lost 3 bases and J lost 0, with 13 bases in between. The CDR3 is 17 amino acids. The germline CDR1 and CDR2 sequences are SGHDT and YYEEEE. CDR3 sequence: CASSSVSIYSGANVLTF. DNA of the CDR3: TGTGCCAGCAGCTCGGTATCTATTTACTCTGGGGCCAACGTCCTGACTTTC.